This entry describes one TCR beta chain. As handled by the study authors: Scientists estimated how many nucleated cells there were by amplifying reference gene primers. Here immunoSEQ multiplex PCR was the method, and the copy in TCRdb shows in-frame clones only, minus some. V and J calls and clone size come straight from that table; D and trimming were deduced from the DNA. The sample lists hundreds of thousands of clones, about 90% seen once, with over 2% in the top ten. The data stem from a study of blood T cell repertoires in COVID-19. Seattle participants joined during active infection and were tracked over time. The sequence was collected from a woman aged 55-69 years with COVID-19, enrolled during active disease. What was sequenced was peripheral blood.

This CDR3 reads CASSLAAYRVHLYTEAFF. CDR3 DNA: TGTGCCAGCAGCTTGGCCGCGTACAGGGTTCATTTGTATACTGAAGCTTTCTTT. This chain uses TRBV5-5 with TRBJ1-1, with a possible D match to TRBD1 (6 bases). The CDR3 is 18 residues long. The germline V gene has CDR1 SGHKS and CDR2 YYEKEE (reference sequence). Trimming removed 0 bases from V and 5 bases from J, with 23 bases in between.